A single sample is the source of the 8 T cell receptor beta chains below, sequenced in a study of blood T cell repertoires in COVID-19. Assay used: immunoSEQ multiplex PCR; TCRdb lists only in-frame clones, some missing. The sample includes fewer than 95,000 clones, roughly 90% of them seen just once. The sample comprised peripheral blood. The receptors shown here come from a man between 45 and 60 years old with active or convalescent COVID-19.

The chain carries TRBV29-1 and TRBJ1-1, with 7 bases that match TRBD1. V lost 3 bases to trimming and J lost 0 bases; unmatched junction nucleotides: 4. The CDR3 is 14 residues long. Germline assignment: CDR1 SQVTM and CDR2 ANQGSEA. CDR3 loop: CSVDRQGVNTEAFF. The CDR3 nucleotides are TGCAGCGTTGACCGTCAGGGGGTGAACACTGAAGCTTTCTTT.

V usage is TRBV2 and J usage is TRBJ2-7; a possible D gene is TRBD1 (6 bases). CDR3 length: 15 amino acids. In germline, CDR1 is SNHLY, CDR2 FYNNEI. Trimming left V 1 base short and J 6 bases short, with 16 bases between. The chain's CDR3 is CASSEVSRGGGEQYF. CDR3 in DNA: TGTGCCAGCAGTGAAGTGTCCAGGGGCGGAGGCGAGCAGTACTTC. Full variable domain (remainder filled in from reference TRBV2 and TRBJ2-7): EPEVTQTPSHQVTQMGQEVILRCVPISNHLYFYWYRQILGQKVEFLVSFYNNEISEKSEIFDDQFSVERPDGSNFTLKIRSTKLEDSAMYFCASSEVSRGGGEQYFGPGTRLTVT.

Here the CDR3 DNA reads TGTGCCAGCAGCTACCGGGACAGGGTGGATGGCTACACCTTC. Its protein is CASSYRDRVDGYTF. The J gene is TRBJ1-2, the V gene TRBV11-2, with 9 bases aligning to TRBD1. Germline assignment: CDR1 SGHAT and CDR2 FQNNGV. Trimming at V came to 4 bases and at J to 6 bases, leaving 6 bases not matched to a gene. The CDR3 runs 14 residues.

This rearrangement joins TRBV7-9 to TRBJ2-5, with TRBD1 identical over 8 bases. Trimming took 2 bases from V and 0 from J; bases not matched to a gene: 8. The length of the CDR3 is 17 residues. Germline V gene sequence: CDR1 SEHNR, CDR2 FQNEAQ (reference sequence). CDR3: CASSLSTGDRYQETQYF. CDR3 DNA sequence: TGTGCCAGCAGCTTATCTACGGGGGACAGGTACCAAGAGACCCAGTACTTC. Together with reference TRBV7-9 and TRBJ2-5, the CDR3 gives the full variable domain: DTGVSQNPRHKITKRGQNVTFRCDPISEHNRLYWYRQTLGQGPEFLTYFQNEAQLEKSRLLSDRFSAERPKGSFSTLEIQRTEQGDSAMYLCASSLSTGDRYQETQYFGPGTRLLVL.

The chain has TRBV3-1 (or the pseudogene TRBV3-2) and TRBJ1-2; the match to TRBD1 covers 12 bases. The CDR3 covers 15 residues. The germline V gene encodes CDR1 LGHDT and CDR2 YNNKEL (reference sequence). V shed 4 bases and J 3 bases; nucleotides not matched to a gene: 3. The CDR3 sequence: CASSPGTGGHYGYTF. The CDR3 DNA sequence: TGTGCCAGCAGCCCCGGGACAGGGGGCCACTATGGCTACACCTTC.

The rearrangement joins TRBV6-5 to TRBJ2-5, with 8 positions matching TRBD2. Trimming removed 2 bases from V and 5 bases from J; junction bases left unmatched: 10. CDR1 MNHEY and CDR2 SVGAGI come from the germline V gene. This CDR3 comprises 16 residues. CDR3: CASSYALGAGEETQYF. In DNA form, the CDR3 reads TGTGCCAGCAGTTACGCCTTGGGAGCGGGAGAGGAGACCCAGTACTTC.

CDR3 in DNA: TGTGCCAGCAGCTTGGCCCTGTCCTCTGGAAACACCATATATTTT. This translates into CASSLALSSGNTIYF. The chain is built from TRBV5-5 and TRBJ1-3; D unresolved. CDR1 is SGHKS and CDR2 is YYEKEE in the germline V gene (reference sequence). This CDR3 is 15 amino acids long. Trimming took off 0 bases at V and 0 bases at J, with 7 bases between the two ends.

V usage is TRBV9 and J usage is TRBJ1-1; TRBD1 aligns across 10 bases. The CDR3 length is 16 residues. V trimming: 4 bases; J trimming: 1 base; junction bases outside the gene matches: 7. Germline assignment: CDR1 SGDLS and CDR2 YYNGEE. The CDR3: CASSKGQGLGNTEAFF. For the CDR3, the DNA is TGTGCCAGCAGCAAGGGACAGGGGCTGGGGAACACTGAAGCTTTCTTT. The full variable domain, with the rest looked up from reference TRBV9 and TRBJ1-1, is DSGVTQTPKHLITATGQRVTLRCSPRSGDLSVYWYQQSLDQGLQFLIQYYNGEERAKGNILERFSAQQFPDLHSELNLSSLELGDSALYFCASSKGQGLGNTEAFFGQGTRLTVV.